The T cell receptor beta chain described here comes from a study of CD8+CD57+ T cells in acquired aplastic anemia. Study context: Mean yield of DNA from sorted CD4+ and CD8+ cells was approximately 3 ug.

Study outcomes and limitations: Between the patient and control groups, CD8+ Simpson's diversity did not differ significantly. Patients and controls were found to share 25 to 35 CD8+ CDR3 sequences.

Patients chosen for sequencing had CD8+CD57+ cells that had expanded, as shown by flow cytometry. Every one of the patients had aplastic anemia (severe, acquired). Trimming stripped 4 bases from V and 3 bases from J, with 10 bases between. CDR1 is SGHTA and CDR2 is FQGNSA in the germline V gene. The CDR3 loop spans 13 amino acids. Worth noting for this clonotype: Its antigen is undetermined.

It was genomic DNA that served as the template for profiling TCR beta VDJ and CDR3. From the reads, TCRdb called clonotypes with MiXCR, one entry per CDR3 protein. The sample has roughly 170,000 distinct CDR3 sequences; about half are singletons. The TCR sequence derives from a human donor with aplastic anemia. The specimen was sorted CD4+, CD8+, or CD8+CD57+ T cells (not recorded which) from PBMCs. The J gene is TRBJ2-7, the V gene TRBV7-2; D might be TRBD1 or TRBD2, each matching 5 bases. The chain's CDR3 is CASSSPGRYEQYF. The CDR3 coding sequence is TGTGCCAGCAGCTCCCCGGGGCGCTACGAGCAGTACTTC. Combining the CDR3 with reference TRBV7-2 and TRBJ2-7 gives the whole variable domain GAGVSQSPSNKVTEKGKDVELRCDPISGHTALYWYRQSLGQGLEFLIYFQGNSAPDKSGLPSDRFSAERTGGSVSTLTIQRTQQEDSAVYLCASSSPGRYEQYFGPGTRLTVT.